These 28 T cell receptor beta chains were sequenced from one sample in a study of CD8 T cells in ankylosing spondylitis. A single record per CDR3 protein comes from TCRdb applying MiXCR to the 5' RACE reads. In the table there are around 150,000 distinct CDR3 sequences, roughly 31% of which are singletons. Sample: synovial fluid, either unsorted or a sorted T cell fraction (not recorded which). The receptors stem from a male donor with ankylosing spondylitis.

This clonotype came up a few times. V gene TRBV18 combines with J gene TRBJ2-3; 8 nucleotides match TRBD2. Germline-derived CDR1 and CDR2 are KGHSH and LQKENI. J lost 3 bases, V lost 2 bases, and 4 bases had no gene match. The CDR3 is made up of 15 amino acids. CDR3 DNA sequence: TGTGCCAGCTCACCAAAAGCGGGAGAGACAGATACGCAGTATTTT. This gives the protein CASSPKAGETDTQYF.

As concerns this clonotype: One end of the junction does not line up with germline, which may come from a read error. This rearrangement joins TRBV12-3 or TRBV12-4 to TRBJ2-1; weak D call: TRBD1 (6 bases). The CDR3 runs 14 residues. The CDR3 DNA follows: TGTGCCAGCACCCGGGACATTAGCGTTGGCTCGGAGGTCTTC. Amino acids: CASTRDISVGSEVF.

The chain joins TRBV9 to TRBJ2-5, with 9 bases identical to TRBD2. The CDR3 runs to 14 residues. CDR1 is SGDLS and CDR2 is YYNGEE in the germline V gene. The J segment lost 11 bases and the V segment lost 5 bases, leaving 13 bases of the junction unmatched. CDR3: CASSSRASGVPQYF. CDR3 DNA: TGTGCCAGCAGTTCCCGTGCTAGCGGGGTCCCACAGTACTTC.

This clonotype was counted only a few times. Compared with germline, one end of the junction differs, possibly owing to a read error. The chain carries TRBV29-1 and TRBJ1-2; no reliable D call. The germline V gene encodes CDR1 SQVTM and CDR2 ANQGSEA. The CDR3 consists of 13 residues. The CDR3 region is CSDEGLSNYGYTF. The CDR3 DNA follows: TGCAGCGATGAAGGATTGTCTAACTATGGCTACACCTTC. The variable domain in full, completed from reference TRBV29-1 and TRBJ1-2, reads SAVISQKPSRDICQRGTSLTIQCQVDSQVTMMFWYRQQPGQSLTLIATANQGSEATYESGFVIDKFPISRPNLTFSTLTVSNMSPEDSSIYLCSDEGLSNYGYTFGSGTRLTVV.

This clonotype occurred many times. The chain carries TRBV19 and TRBJ1-1, with no clear D. The CDR3 spans 13 residues. CDR1 and CDR2 from the germline V gene are LNHDA and SQIVND (reference sequence). Trimming pared 3 bases from V and 1 base from J, leaving 6 bases between. CDR3 nucleotides: TGTGCCAGTAGTATCTGGGGGAACACTGAAGCTTTCTTT. This sequence encodes CASSIWGNTEAFF.

The V and J genes are TRBV7-8 and TRBJ1-1, with 7 bases lining up with TRBD1. Germline V gene data show CDR1 as SGHVS and CDR2 as FQNEAQ. This CDR3 spans 13 amino acids. Trimming removed 5 bases from V and 9 bases from J; junction bases left unmatched: 9. DNA for the CDR3: TGTGCCAGCAGCCCCGGCGGGAGGGGGCAAGCTTTCTTT. Amino acid sequence: CASSPGGRGQAFF.

This clonotype was detected a few times. The chain carries TRBV5-1 and TRBJ1-2, with TRBD1 identical over 7 bases. The V segment lost 4 bases and the J segment 4 bases; nucleotides outside the gene matches: 16. This CDR3 has 17 amino acids. The germline gives CDR1 SGHRS, CDR2 YFSETQ. The CDR3 DNA reads TGCGCCAGCAGCCCCAGCTCGGGACAGATCTTGGTCTATGGCTACACCTTC. Protein product: CASSPSSGQILVYGYTF.

The rearrangement joins TRBV7-2 to TRBJ1-1; D ambiguous. Germline assignment: CDR1 SGHTA and CDR2 FQGNSA. The ends were cut back, 0 bases at V and 7 bases at J, with 21 bases in the middle. The CDR3 covers 17 residues. The CDR3 bases are TGTGCCAGCAGCTTAGCGGCAGGCCCCCAAACCGCGGGTGAAGCTTTCTTT. Protein: CASSLAAGPQTAGEAFF.

The chain carries TRBV20-1 and TRBJ1-3; perhaps TRBD1 as D (6 bases). Germline CDR1 is DFQATT and CDR2 is SNEGSKA (reference sequence). The CDR3 runs to 15 residues. V dropped 6 bases and J dropped 1 base, with 16 bases sitting between them. DNA of the CDR3: TGCAGTGCCGCCCGGGGGGCTCTATCTGGAAACACCATATATTTT. This codes for CSAARGALSGNTIYF.

This chain connects TRBV5-1 to TRBJ2-7, with D possibly being TRBD2 (6 bases). Germline V lookup: CDR1 SGHRS, CDR2 YFSETQ. V dropped 6 bases and J dropped 1 base, with 20 bases sitting between them. This CDR3 has 16 residues. The CDR3 coding sequence is TGCGCCAGCACCCCTCTCGGGGGTGCGGGATCCTACGAGCAGTACTTC. Its protein product is CASTPLGGAGSYEQYF.

V gene TRBV6-1 combines with J gene TRBJ2-3; D is perhaps TRBD2 (6 bases). The V end lost 1 base, the J end lost 5 bases, and 13 bases lay between the germline ends. The germline V gene has CDR1 MNHNS and CDR2 SASEGT. The CDR3 length is 15 residues. CDR3 amino acids: CASSEVGGFGDTQYF. The CDR3 nucleotides read TGTGCCAGCAGTGAAGTGGGGGGATTCGGAGATACGCAGTATTTT.

This clonotype occurred a few times. The chain couples TRBV4-1 to TRBJ2-5; 9 positions match TRBD1. The V gene's germline CDR1 is MGHRA and CDR2 YSYEKL. J gave up 4 bases and V 3 bases, and 9 bases lay outside the gene matches. The CDR3 is 16 amino acids. The CDR3 bases are TGCGCCAGCAGCCAGACAGGGGGTGGGGGTCCAGAGACCCAGTACTTC. Protein product: CASSQTGGGGPETQYF.

This chain joins TRBV7-9 and TRBJ2-1; 8 nucleotides agree with TRBD2. V shed 3 bases, J shed 15 bases, and the junction held 16 bases outside the gene matches. Germline values: CDR1 SEHNR, CDR2 FQNEAQ (reference sequence). The CDR3 length is 15 residues. The DNA for the CDR3 is TGTGCCAGCAGCTTCCCGGGACTAGAAAAGGAGGGGGGGTTCTTC. It encodes CASSFPGLEKEGGFF.

The genes are TRBV11-2 and TRBJ2-1; TRBD2 agrees at 7 bases. Germline assignment: CDR1 SGHAT and CDR2 FQNNGV. J gave up 8 bases and V 5 bases, and 15 bases lay outside the gene matches. This CDR3 is 16 amino acids long. The CDR3 DNA reads as TGTGCCAGCAGCCGGACTGGGGGGGGGACGAGGGATGAGCAGTTCTTC. This codes for CASSRTGGGTRDEQFF.

The chain is built from TRBV18 and TRBJ2-7, with D possibly TRBD1 on 6 matching bases. V was trimmed by 2 bases and J by 3 bases, leaving 8 bases between them. Germline lookup yields CDR1 KGHSH and CDR2 LQKENI. This CDR3 has 13 residues. DNA for the CDR3: TGTGCCAGCTCACCAGGGGGCGGCTACGAGCAGTACTTC. This gives the protein CASSPGGGYEQYF. Variable domain in full (rest from reference TRBV18 and TRBJ2-7): NAGVMQNPRHLVRRRGQEARLRCSPMKGHSHVYWYRQLPEEGLKFMVYLQKENIIDESGMPKERFSAEFPKEGPSILRIQQVVRGDSAAYFCASSPGGGYEQYFGPGTRLTVT.

This clonotype showed up just a few times. The chain employs TRBV6-1 and TRBJ2-2, with 7 bases that match TRBD1. CDR1 and CDR2 from the germline V gene are MNHNS and SASEGT. This CDR3 has 14 residues. Trimming cost V 6 bases and J 0 bases; bases outside gene matches: 1. The chain's CDR3 is CASRQGTNTGELFF. The DNA of the CDR3 is TGTGCCAGCAGACAGGGGACGAACACCGGGGAGCTGTTTTTT.

This chain connects TRBV6-6 to TRBJ2-7; 7 bases are shared with TRBD2. J gave up 2 bases and V 7 bases, and 5 bases lay outside the gene matches. CDR3 length: 13 amino acids. CDR1 MNHNY and CDR2 SVGAGI come from the germline V gene (reference sequence). CDR3 sequence: CASKGGGTYEQYF. In nucleotides, the CDR3 is TGTGCCAGCAAGGGCGGGGGTACCTACGAGCAGTACTTC.

This rearrangement joins TRBV7-9 to TRBJ2-7; D might be TRBD1 (6 bases). The length of the CDR3 is 13 residues. Germline V gives CDR1 SEHNR, CDR2 FQNEAQ (reference sequence). With 5 bases removed from V and 4 bases from J, the gap between germline ends came to 12 bases. The DNA for the CDR3 is TGTGCCAGCAGCATAGAAGGGGGTTACGAGCAGTACTTC. Amino acid sequence: CASSIEGGYEQYF.

A few counts support this clonotype. The chain links TRBV6-2 or TRBV6-3 to TRBJ2-7; D possibly corresponds to TRBD2 (6 bases). The CDR3 has 15 amino acids. V was trimmed by 6 bases and J by 4 bases, leaving 19 bases between them. The germline V gene has CDR1 MNHEY and CDR2 SVGEGT. CDR3 region: CASRPGVAAVYEQYF. In nucleotides, the CDR3 is TGTGCCAGCAGACCCGGGGTAGCGGCAGTATACGAGCAGTACTTC.

The chain links TRBV7-2 to TRBJ2-7; D gene uncertain. CDR1 and CDR2 (germline): SGHTA, FQGNSA. The CDR3 spans 15 residues. Trimming pared 5 bases from V and 2 bases from J, leaving 16 bases between. The CDR3 loop reads CASSPTPAAAYEQYF. In nucleotides, the CDR3 is TGTGCCAGCAGCCCCACCCCAGCCGCGGCCTACGAGCAGTACTTC. The full variable domain, its missing parts supplied by reference TRBV7-2 and TRBJ2-7, is GAGVSQSPSNKVTEKGKDVELRCDPISGHTALYWYRQSLGQGLEFLIYFQGNSAPDKSGLPSDRFSAERTGGSVSTLTIQRTQQEDSAVYLCASSPTPAAAYEQYFGPGTRLTVT.

This rearrangement joins TRBV28 to TRBJ1-2; D gene ambiguous. Trimming left V 0 bases short and J 2 bases short, with 10 bases between. Germline assignment: CDR1 MDHEN and CDR2 SYDVKM. The CDR3 has 15 residues. CDR3 DNA: TGTGCCAGCAGTTTATGGATGGGTCCCAACTATGGCTACACCTTC. As protein: CASSLWMGPNYGYTF.

The J gene is TRBJ2-7, the V gene TRBV7-8; 14 bases fit TRBD2. V lost 7 bases and J lost 3; bases outside the gene matches: 11. Germline lookup yields CDR1 SGHVS and CDR2 FQNEAQ. The CDR3 runs to 17 residues. CDR3 DNA: TGTGCCAGCACCGGCCAAGGGACTAGCGGGAGAAGCTACGAGCAGTACTTC. Protein: CASTGQGTSGRSYEQYF.

This clonotype was counted ten times or more. CDR3 sequence (DNA): TGTGCCAGCAGTCTTCTGGGACTAGCGGGAGTAGGAATCTACGAGCAGTACTTC. Translated: CASSLLGLAGVGIYEQYF. The chain uses TRBV3-1 and TRBJ2-7, with TRBD2 identical over 14 bases. Germline CDR1 reads LGHDT; CDR2 reads YNNKEL (reference sequence). Trimming removed 6 bases from V and 3 bases from J; junction bases left unmatched: 13. This CDR3 spans 18 amino acids.

In DNA form, the CDR3 reads TGTGCCAGCAGCTTACTAGCGGGAGCGTCAGATACGCAGTATTTT. It encodes CASSLLAGASDTQYF. This sequence joins TRBV7-2 and TRBJ2-3, with TRBD2 matching 10 bases. Germline lookup yields CDR1 SGHTA and CDR2 FQGNSA. V shed 2 bases, J shed 4 bases, and the junction held 3 bases outside the gene matches. This CDR3 has 15 residues.

The rearrangement links TRBV20-1 to TRBJ1-1; D remains unclear. The CDR3 runs 14 residues. With 5 bases removed from V and 1 base from J, the gap between germline ends came to 14 bases. Germline V gene data show CDR1 as DFQATT and CDR2 as SNEGSKA (reference sequence). CDR3 nucleotides: TGCAGTGCTGTACCCCCAGGCAGGAACACTGAAGCTTTCTTT. Its protein is CSAVPPGRNTEAFF.

This clonotype was counted only a few times. The chain is built from TRBV28 and TRBJ2-4; the match to TRBD2 covers 8 bases. The germline V gene encodes CDR1 MDHEN and CDR2 SYDVKM. J gave up 7 bases and V 6 bases, and 8 bases lay outside the gene matches. CDR3 length equals 14 residues. The CDR3 loop reads CASSREGQMNIQYF. The CDR3 nucleotides read TGTGCCAGCAGCCGGGAGGGCCAAATGAACATTCAGTACTTC. Drawing the rest from reference TRBV28 and TRBJ2-4, the complete variable domain is DVKVTQSSRYLVKRTGEKVFLECVQDMDHENMFWYRQDPGLGLRLIYFSYDVKMKEKGDIPEGYSVSREKKERFSLILESASTNQTSMYLCASSREGQMNIQYFGAGTRLSVL.

This clonotype appeared a few times. V gene TRBV29-1 combines with J gene TRBJ1-2; D perhaps matches TRBD1 (5 bases). V was trimmed by 4 bases and J by 4 bases, leaving 7 bases between them. CDR3 size: 11 residues. CDR1 is SQVTM and CDR2 is ANQGSEA in the germline V gene. The CDR3 coding sequence is TGCAGCGTTGGACAGCTCTATGGCTACACCTTC. It yields the protein CSVGQLYGYTF.

This clonotype was observed many times. The chain recombines TRBV5-1 with TRBJ2-2; the match to TRBD1 covers 8 bases. This CDR3 is built from 16 residues. CDR1 and CDR2 (germline): SGHRS, YFSETQ. The J segment lost 1 base and the V segment lost 5 bases, leaving 7 bases of the junction unmatched. The CDR3 spells CASRIPGQENTGELFF. The CDR3 bases are TGCGCCAGCAGGATCCCGGGACAGGAGAACACCGGGGAGCTGTTTTTT.